A selection of T cell receptor beta chains follows, all from one sample in a study of blood T cell repertoires in COVID-19. TCRdb's copy holds only in-frame clones and misses some; the assay was immunoSEQ multiplex PCR. The sample yields around 180,000 clones, more than 85% seen once. The sample was peripheral blood. These receptors originate from a man aged 70 or older with active or convalescent COVID-19. Each CDR3 is given with its conserved first and last residue. Fields, in order: J gene, V gene, clone size, D gene, CDR3 length, CDR3 protein, CDR3 DNA. The D gene is left open where the match is weak. Some rows have no size entry. The others give once, few or many, or a class for an expanded clone.

TRBJ1-4 TRBV9 . TRBD1 14 CASSKQGTNEKLFF TGTGCCAGCAGCAAACAGGGGACTAATGAAAAACTGTTTTTT
TRBJ1-3 TRBV14 . . 15 CASSQIGSSGNTIYF TGTGCCAGCAGCCAAATAGGGAGCTCTGGAAACACCATATATTTT
TRBJ1-1 TRBV14 . . 16 CASSPWAGASNTEAFF TGTGCCAGCAGCCCCTGGGCAGGGGCGTCCAACACTGAAGCTTTCTTT
TRBJ1-6 TRBV30 . . 15 CAWKSLGFDNSPLHF TGTGCCTGGAAAAGTTTGGGCTTCGATAATTCACCCCTCCACTTT
TRBJ1-6 TRBV15 . TRBD1 15 CATSTLGQGRSPLHF TGTGCCACCAGCACACTAGGACAGGGACGTTCACCCCTCCACTTT
TRBJ2-1 TRBV10-1 once TRBD2 14 CASSEASGRSEQFF TGCGCCAGCAGTGAGGCGAGCGGGAGAAGTGAGCAGTTCTTC
TRBJ2-1 TRBV24-1 . . 14 CASQDSSSYNEQFF TGTGCCAGCCAGGATAGTAGCTCCTACAATGAGCAGTTCTTC
TRBJ2-1 TRBV5-1 . . 15 CASSLGGLSYNEQFF TGCGCCAGCAGCTTGGGGGGGCTCTCCTACAATGAGCAGTTCTTC
TRBJ1-2 TRBV28 . . 12 CASSSQGISYTF TGTGCCAGCAGTTCCCAGGGGATAAGCTACACCTTC
TRBJ2-5 TRBV19 . TRBD2 15 CASSVLAGRGETQYF TGTGCCAGTAGTGTACTAGCGGGGAGGGGCGAGACCCAGTACTTC
TRBJ2-4 TRBV18 . TRBD2 14 CASSPSGRAHIQYF TGTGCCAGCTCACCAAGTGGGAGGGCCCACATTCAGTACTTC
TRBJ2-7 TRBV3-1/TRBV3-2 . TRBD2 16 CASSPVIGGLAIEQYF TGTGCCAGCAGCCCCGTAATAGGGGGACTAGCAATTGAGCAGTACTTC
TRBJ2-7 TRBV7-9 . . 12 CASSSLTEEQYF TGTGCCAGCAGCTCGTTGACAGAAGAGCAGTACTTC
TRBJ2-7 TRBV27 . . 14 CASSFAGKEYEQYF TGTGCCAGCAGTTTCGCAGGGAAGGAGTACGAGCAGTACTTC
TRBJ2-5 TRBV7-8 . TRBD2 15 CASSLTSGAQETQYF TGTGCCAGCAGCCTTACTAGCGGGGCGCAAGAGACCCAGTACTTC
TRBJ2-3 TRBV5-4 . . 13 CASSLASVDTQYF TGTGCCAGCAGCTTGGCCTCTGTAGATACGCAGTATTTT
TRBJ2-1 TRBV7-8 . . 16 CASSPPSSQRYNEQFF TGTGCCAGCAGCCCCCCATCGAGTCAGCGATACAATGAGCAGTTCTTC
TRBJ1-4 TRBV2 . TRBD1 15 CASKRQGALGEKLFF TGTGCCAGCAAAAGACAGGGGGCTTTGGGTGAAAAACTGTTTTTT
TRBJ2-3 TRBV7-2 . . 16 CASSWQRGRGTDTQYF TGTGCCAGCAGCTGGCAAAGAGGGCGGGGCACAGATACGCAGTATTTT
TRBJ2-4 TRBV11-2 . . 14 CASSLAHSKNIQYF TGTGCCAGCAGCTTAGCCCATTCCAAAAACATTCAGTACTTC
TRBJ1-2 TRBV28 . TRBD1 15 CASSLGGTGGTGYTF TGTGCCAGCAGTTTGGGTGGGACAGGGGGCACGGGCTACACCTTC
TRBJ2-5 TRBV28 . TRBD1 16 CASSLGPGGSVGTQYF TGTGCCAGCAGTTTAGGGCCAGGGGGTTCGGTCGGGACCCAGTACTTC
TRBJ2-1 TRBV5-1 . TRBD2 15 CASSFRLAGDNEQFF TGCGCCAGCAGCTTCCGCCTAGCGGGAGACAATGAGCAGTTCTTC
TRBJ2-5 TRBV5-1 . . 11 CASRLQETQYF TGCGCCAGCAGATTGCAGGAGACCCAGTACTTC
TRBJ1-1 TRBV18 . TRBD1 17 CASSPLGQGNVNTEAFF TGTGCCAGCTCACCACTCGGACAGGGGAACGTGAACACTGAAGCTTTCTTT
TRBJ1-5 TRBV2 . . 14 CASTPRISNQPQHF TGTGCCAGCACCCCCAGGATTAGCAATCAGCCCCAGCATTTT
TRBJ1-1 TRBV3-1/TRBV3-2 . TRBD1 13 CAISTPGGTEAFF TGTGCCATTTCGACACCAGGGGGCACTGAAGCTTTCTTT